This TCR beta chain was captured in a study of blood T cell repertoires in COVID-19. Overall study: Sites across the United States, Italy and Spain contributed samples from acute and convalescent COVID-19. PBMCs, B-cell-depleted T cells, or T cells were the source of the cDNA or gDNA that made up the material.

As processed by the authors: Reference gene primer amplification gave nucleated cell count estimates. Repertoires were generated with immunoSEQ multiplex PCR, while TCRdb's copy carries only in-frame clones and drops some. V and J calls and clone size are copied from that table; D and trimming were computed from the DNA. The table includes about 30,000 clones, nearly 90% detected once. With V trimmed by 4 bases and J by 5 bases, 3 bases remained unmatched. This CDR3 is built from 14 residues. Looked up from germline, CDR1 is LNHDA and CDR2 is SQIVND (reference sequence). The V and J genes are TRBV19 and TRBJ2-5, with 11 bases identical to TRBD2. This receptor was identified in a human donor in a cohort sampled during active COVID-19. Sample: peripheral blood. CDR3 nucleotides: TGTGCCAGTAGTAGCACTAGCGGGAGTGAGACCCAGTACTTC. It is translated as CASSSTSGSETQYF.